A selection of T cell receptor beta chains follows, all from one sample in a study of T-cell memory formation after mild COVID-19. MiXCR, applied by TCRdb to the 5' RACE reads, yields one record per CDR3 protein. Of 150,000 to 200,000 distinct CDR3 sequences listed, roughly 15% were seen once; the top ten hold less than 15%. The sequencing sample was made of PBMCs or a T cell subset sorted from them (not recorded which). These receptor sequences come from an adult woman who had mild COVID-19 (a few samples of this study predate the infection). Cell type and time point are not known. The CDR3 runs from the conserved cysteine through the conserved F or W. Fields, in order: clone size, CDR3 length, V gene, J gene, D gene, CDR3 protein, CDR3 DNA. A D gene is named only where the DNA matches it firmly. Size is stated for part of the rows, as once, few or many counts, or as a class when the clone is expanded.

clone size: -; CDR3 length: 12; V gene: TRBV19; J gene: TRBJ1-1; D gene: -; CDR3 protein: CASSMNRGQAFF; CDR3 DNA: TGTGCCAGTAGTATGAACCGGGGGCAAGCTTTCTTT
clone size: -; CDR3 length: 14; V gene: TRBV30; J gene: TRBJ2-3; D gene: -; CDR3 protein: CAWTGLYLTDTQYF; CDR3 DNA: TGTGCCTGGACGGGCCTATACCTCACAGATACGCAGTATTTT
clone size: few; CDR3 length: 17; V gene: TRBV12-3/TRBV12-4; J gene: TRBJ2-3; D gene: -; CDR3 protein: CASSPGGRMTSTDTQYF; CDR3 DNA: TGTGCCAGCAGCCCTGGGGGCCGCATGACTAGCACAGATACGCAGTATTTT
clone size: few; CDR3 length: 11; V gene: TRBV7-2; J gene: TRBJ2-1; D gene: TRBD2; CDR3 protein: CASSLGLKNFF; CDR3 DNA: TGTGCCAGCAGCTTGGGACTAAAGAATTTCTTC
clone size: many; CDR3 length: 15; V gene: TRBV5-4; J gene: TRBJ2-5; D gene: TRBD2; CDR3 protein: CASSPTTAGGETQYF; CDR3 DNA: TGTGCCAGCAGTCCAACGACGGCCGGGGGGGAGACCCAGTACTTC
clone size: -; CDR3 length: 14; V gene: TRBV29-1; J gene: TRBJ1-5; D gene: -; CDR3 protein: CRGVGVYSNQPQHF; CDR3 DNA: TGCAGGGGGGTTGGGGTATATAGCAATCAGCCCCAGCATTTT
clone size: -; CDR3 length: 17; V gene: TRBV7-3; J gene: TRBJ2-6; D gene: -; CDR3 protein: CASSLTGQASGANVLTF; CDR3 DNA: TGTGCCAGCAGCTTAACAGGTCAAGCCTCTGGGGCCAACGTCCTGACTTTC
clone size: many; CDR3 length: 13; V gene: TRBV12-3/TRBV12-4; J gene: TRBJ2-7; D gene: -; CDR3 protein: CASSFGLSYEQYF; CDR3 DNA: TGTGCCAGCAGTTTCGGGCTATCCTACGAGCAGTACTTC
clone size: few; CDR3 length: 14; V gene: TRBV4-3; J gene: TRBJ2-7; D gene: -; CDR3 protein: CASSQDLAGREQYF; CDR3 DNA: TGCGCCAGCAGCCAAGATTTGGCAGGGCGGGAGCAGTACTTC
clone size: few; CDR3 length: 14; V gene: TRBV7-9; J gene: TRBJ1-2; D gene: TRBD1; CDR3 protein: CASSLDRARGGYTF; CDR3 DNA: TGTGCCAGCAGCCTTGACAGGGCCCGGGGCGGCTACACCTTC
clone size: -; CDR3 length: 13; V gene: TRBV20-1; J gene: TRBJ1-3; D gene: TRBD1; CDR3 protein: CSAAGGVRNTIYF; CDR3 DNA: TGCAGTGCTGCAGGGGGCGTAAGGAACACCATATATTTT
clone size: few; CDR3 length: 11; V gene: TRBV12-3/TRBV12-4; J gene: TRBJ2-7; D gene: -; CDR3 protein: CASSQSLEQYF; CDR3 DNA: TGTGCCAGCAGTCAAAGTCTGGAGCAGTACTTC
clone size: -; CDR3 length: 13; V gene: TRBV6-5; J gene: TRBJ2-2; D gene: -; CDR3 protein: CASSTQDTGELFF; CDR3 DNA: TGTGCCAGCAGTACACAGGACACCGGGGAGCTGTTTTTT
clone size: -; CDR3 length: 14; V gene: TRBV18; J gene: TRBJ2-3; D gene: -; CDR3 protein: CASSPDALRDTQYF; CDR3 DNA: TGTGCCAGCTCACCAGACGCCCTCAGGGATACGCAGTATTTT
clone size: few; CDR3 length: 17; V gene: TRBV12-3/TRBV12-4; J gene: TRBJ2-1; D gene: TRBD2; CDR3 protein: CASSRDLGLAAHNEQFF; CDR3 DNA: TGTGCCAGCAGTAGGGACTTGGGACTAGCGGCACACAATGAGCAGTTCTTC
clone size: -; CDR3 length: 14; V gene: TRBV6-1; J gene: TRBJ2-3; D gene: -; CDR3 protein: CASSLTGSTDTQYF; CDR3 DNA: TGTGCCAGCAGTTTGACAGGTAGCACAGATACGCAGTATTTT
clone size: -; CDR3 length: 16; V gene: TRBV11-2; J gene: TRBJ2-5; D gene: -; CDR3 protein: CASSLEPPSSQETQYF; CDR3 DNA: TGTGCCAGCAGCTTAGAACCCCCCTCGAGCCAAGAGACCCAGTACTTC
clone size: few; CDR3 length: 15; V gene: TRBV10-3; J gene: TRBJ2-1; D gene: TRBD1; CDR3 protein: CAISESDRGPNEQFF; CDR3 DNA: TGTGCCATCAGTGAGTCGGACAGGGGGCCAAATGAGCAGTTCTTC
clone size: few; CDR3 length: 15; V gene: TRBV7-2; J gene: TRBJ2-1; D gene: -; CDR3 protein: CASSLISFSYNEQFF; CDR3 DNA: TGTGCCAGCAGCTTAATCAGTTTCTCCTACAATGAGCAGTTCTTC
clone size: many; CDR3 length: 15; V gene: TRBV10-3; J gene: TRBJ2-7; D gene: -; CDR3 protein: CAISDLGTFTYEQYF; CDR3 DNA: TGTGCCATCAGTGATCTCGGGACCTTCACCTACGAGCAGTACTTC
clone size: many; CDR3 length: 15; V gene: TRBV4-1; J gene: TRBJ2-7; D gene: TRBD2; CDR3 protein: CASSQELAGGYEQYF; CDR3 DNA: TGCGCCAGCAGCCAAGAGCTAGCGGGAGGTTACGAGCAGTACTTC
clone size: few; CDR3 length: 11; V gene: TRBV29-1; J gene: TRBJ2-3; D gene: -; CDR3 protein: CSDTGADTQYF; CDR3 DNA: TGCAGCGACACGGGGGCAGATACGCAGTATTTT
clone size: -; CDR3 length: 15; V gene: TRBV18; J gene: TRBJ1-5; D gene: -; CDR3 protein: CASSPAAYSNQPQHF; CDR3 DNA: TGTGCCAGCTCACCAGCGGCTTATAGCAATCAGCCCCAGCATTTT
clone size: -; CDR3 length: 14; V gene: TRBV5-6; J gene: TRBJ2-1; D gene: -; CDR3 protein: CASSHSGVAYEQFF; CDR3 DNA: TGTGCCAGCAGCCATAGCGGCGTTGCGTATGAGCAGTTCTTC
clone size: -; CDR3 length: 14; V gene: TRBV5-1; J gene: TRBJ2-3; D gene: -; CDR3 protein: CASSRPGGADTQYF; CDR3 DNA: TGCGCCAGCAGCCGGCCTGGGGGAGCGGATACGCAGTATTTT
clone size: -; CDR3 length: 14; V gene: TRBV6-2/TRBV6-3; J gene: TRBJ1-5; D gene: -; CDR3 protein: CASSYGAGNQPQHF; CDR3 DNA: TGTGCCAGCAGTTACGGGGCAGGGAATCAGCCCCAGCATTTT
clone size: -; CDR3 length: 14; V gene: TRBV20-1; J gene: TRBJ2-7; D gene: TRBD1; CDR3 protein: CSGTGKKGTYEQYF; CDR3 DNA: TGCAGTGGGACAGGGAAAAAAGGGACCTACGAGCAGTACTTC